A selection of T cell receptor beta chains follows, all from one sample in a study of blood T cell repertoires in COVID-19. Here immunoSEQ multiplex PCR was the method, and the copy in TCRdb shows in-frame clones only, minus some. The sample yields 300,000 to 400,000 clones, around 87% seen once. Sequencing was performed on peripheral blood. The receptor set was obtained from a human donor in a cohort sampled during active COVID-19. The CDR3 runs from the conserved cysteine through the conserved F or W. Clone size appears in some rows only: once, few, many, or a class for an expanded clone.

v_call	j_call	clone_size	cdr3_aa
TRBV23-1	TRBJ2-3	-	CASSQSASGGLSTDTQYF
TRBV5-1	TRBJ2-7	-	CASSLGRGQSREQYF
TRBV6-4	TRBJ2-1	once	CASSDSERGSYNEQFF
TRBV6-5	TRBJ2-5	once	CASSRGLYSKETQYF
TRBV3-1/TRBV3-2	TRBJ2-3	-	CASSTRPSRGTDTQYF
TRBV12-3/TRBV12-4	TRBJ1-2	once	CASSFAGGDGYTF
TRBV5-4	TRBJ2-3	once	CASSFMLGGGRTDTQYF
TRBV20-1	TRBJ1-1	-	CSASRGRSTEAFF
TRBV14	TRBJ2-7	-	CASSQVGLVYEQYF
TRBV4-2	TRBJ2-7	few	CASSQDKDRPYYEQYF
TRBV6-4	TRBJ1-1	-	CASSEWSWTEAFF
TRBV9	TRBJ2-3	-	CASSGLRERLDTQYF
TRBV6-5	TRBJ1-2	once	CASSYRQGAVDGYTF
TRBV7-9	TRBJ1-2	-	CASSLETGTYGYTF
TRBV6-1	TRBJ2-6	-	CASSETSGETGANVLTF
TRBV15	TRBJ2-1	-	CATSRDVAGGLGEQFF
TRBV10-3	TRBJ2-2	-	CAIHTTSGSATGELFF
TRBV27	TRBJ2-2	-	CASSLRSGRGAGELFF
TRBV14	TRBJ2-3	-	CASSPFTDTQYF
TRBV25-1	TRBJ1-2	-	CASSGGGVYGYTF
TRBV5-1	TRBJ2-1	once	CASSLRGLAGGSSYNEQFF
TRBV2	TRBJ2-1	-	CASLPLTEAPYNEQFF
TRBV7-9	TRBJ2-1	-	CASSPRGSGYNEQFF